This TCR beta chain was retrieved from a study of shared clonotypes between healthy human individuals. A single count supports this clone. The assay was immunoSEQ multiplex PCR, and TCRdb's table has in-frame clones only and misses some. The sample yields about 330,000 clones, 80% to 90% seen once. The CDR3 has 16 amino acids. CDR1 and CDR2 (germline): SGHTA, FQGTGA. The germline V and J ends were trimmed by 2 bases and 7 bases, with 17 bases remaining between them. Sequencing was carried out using memory CD8+ T cells sorted from blood. Described subset: CD45RO+ cells pooled with CCR7-negative TemRA cells. The chain combines TRBV7-3 with TRBJ2-2, with a weak D call TRBD1 (6 bases). The origin of this receptor is a man aged 18 to 29 in good health. The CDR3 reads CASSLVAGEYHGELFF. The CDR3 DNA sequence: TGTGCCAGCAGCTTAGTGGCAGGGGAGTATCACGGGGAGCTGTTTTTT. The full variable domain, with the rest looked up from reference TRBV7-3 and TRBJ2-2, is GAGVSQTPSNKVTEKGKYVELRCDPISGHTALYWYRQSLGQGPEFLIYFQGTGAADDSGLPNDRFFAVRPEGSVSTLKIQRTERGDSAVYLCASSLVAGEYHGELFFGEGSRLTVL.